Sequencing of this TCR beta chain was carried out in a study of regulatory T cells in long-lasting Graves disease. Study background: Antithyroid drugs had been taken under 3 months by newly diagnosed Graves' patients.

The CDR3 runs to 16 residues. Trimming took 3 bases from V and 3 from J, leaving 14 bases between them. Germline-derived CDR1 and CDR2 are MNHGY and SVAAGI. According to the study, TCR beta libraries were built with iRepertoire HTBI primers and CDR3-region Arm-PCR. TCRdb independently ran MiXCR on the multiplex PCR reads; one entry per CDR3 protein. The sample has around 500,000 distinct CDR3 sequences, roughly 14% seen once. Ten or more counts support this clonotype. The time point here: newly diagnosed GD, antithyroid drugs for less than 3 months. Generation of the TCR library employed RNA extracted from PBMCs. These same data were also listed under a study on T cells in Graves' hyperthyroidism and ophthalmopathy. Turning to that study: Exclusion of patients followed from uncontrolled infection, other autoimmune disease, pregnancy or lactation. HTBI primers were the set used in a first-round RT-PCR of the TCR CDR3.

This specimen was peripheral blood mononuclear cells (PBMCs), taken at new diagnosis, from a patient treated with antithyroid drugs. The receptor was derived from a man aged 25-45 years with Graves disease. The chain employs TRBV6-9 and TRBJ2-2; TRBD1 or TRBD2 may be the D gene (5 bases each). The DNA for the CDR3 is TGTGCCAGCAGTTACTCCTTCGGGGCCTACACCGGGGAGCTGTTTTTT. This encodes CASSYSFGAYTGELFF.